Presented here are 32 T cell receptor beta chains from one specimen sequenced in a study of PD-1 blockade in classical Hodgkin lymphoma. Relapses following autologous stem cell transplantation were seen in all patients, with brentuximab vedotin exposure varying. Sequencing was performed with immunoSEQ multiplex PCR; in TCRdb, only in-frame clones are kept and a portion is missing. There are about 15,000 clones in the sample; 75% to 90% occur only once, and around 37% lies in the top ten. Sample: peripheral blood mononuclear cells (PBMCs), taken before the second cycle of nivolumab. The receptors come from a human donor with classical Hodgkin lymphoma.

This sequence joins TRBV4-2 and TRBJ2-5, with 7 bases lining up with TRBD1. CDR3 length: 15 amino acids. Trimming cost V 0 bases and J 5 bases; bases outside gene matches: 6. Germline V gene data show CDR1 as LGHNA and CDR2 as YNFKEQ. The CDR3 region is CASSQERVQGETQYF. Here the CDR3 DNA reads TGTGCCAGCAGCCAAGAGCGCGTACAGGGGGAGACCCAGTACTTC.

The V and J genes are TRBV11-2 and TRBJ1-1, with 7 bases lining up with TRBD1. This CDR3 spans 18 amino acids. Germline loops: CDR1 SGHAT, CDR2 FQNNGV. V shed 1 base, J shed 7 bases, and the junction held 18 bases outside the gene matches. As DNA, the CDR3 is TGTGCCAGCAGCTTAGTACCTCCAGGCGGGACAGCAGGAAATGAAGCTTTCTTT. Amino acids: CASSLVPPGGTAGNEAFF.

The chain recombines TRBV7-9 with TRBJ1-1; D gene unclear. The CDR3 consists of 12 residues. CDR1 is SEHNR, CDR2 FQNEAQ, per germline (reference sequence). Deletions cut 3 bases from V and 1 base from J, with 3 bases between. CDR3 loop: CASSFGNTEAFF. The DNA of the CDR3 is TGTGCCAGCAGCTTCGGGAACACTGAAGCTTTCTTT. The full variable domain, completed using reference TRBV7-9 and TRBJ1-1, is DTGVSQNPRHKITKRGQNVTFRCDPISEHNRLYWYRQTLGQGPEFLTYFQNEAQLEKSRLLSDRFSAERPKGSFSTLEIQRTEQGDSAMYLCASSFGNTEAFFGQGTRLTVV.

The CDR3: CASSSGGATGANVLTF. The CDR3 bases are TGTGCCAGCAGTAGCGGGGGGGCGACTGGGGCCAACGTCCTGACTTTC. V and J are TRBV6-4 and TRBJ2-6; 10 bases agree with TRBD2. The germline V gene encodes CDR1 MRHNA and CDR2 SNTAGT. V trimming: 5 bases; J trimming: 2 bases; junction bases outside the gene matches: 3. The CDR3 contains 16 residues.

This chain uses TRBV4-1 with TRBJ2-6, with D unresolved. This CDR3 contains 15 residues. Per germline, CDR1 MGHRA and CDR2 YSYEKL. The V end was cut by 0 bases, the J end by 4 bases, with 7 bases between. The CDR3 loop is CASSQDGYGANVLTF. For the CDR3, the DNA is TGCGCCAGCAGCCAAGACGGATACGGGGCCAACGTCCTGACTTTC.

This rearrangement joins TRBV19 to TRBJ2-7; D remains unclear. Germline V gene sequence: CDR1 LNHDA, CDR2 SQIVND (reference sequence). V was trimmed by 3 bases and J by 2 bases, leaving 14 bases between them. CDR3 length: 15 amino acids. In DNA, the CDR3 is TGTGCCAGTAGTATGAGGAGAAACTTCGCCTACGAGCAGTACTTC. This encodes CASSMRRNFAYEQYF.

Here the CDR3 reads CASSASGSTDTQYF. The CDR3 DNA reads as TGTGCCAGCAGTGCCTCGGGAAGCACAGATACGCAGTATTTT. The chain links TRBV6-1 to TRBJ2-3; maybe TRBD2 (5 bases). Looked up from germline, CDR1 is MNHNS and CDR2 is SASEGT. V was shortened by 4 bases and J by 0 bases, with 8 bases between the two germline ends. The CDR3 extends over 14 amino acids.

The rearrangement uses TRBV13 and TRBJ2-3, with 8 bases aligning to TRBD2. The junction had 8 bases not matched to a gene; V was cut back by 5 bases and J by 4 bases. CDR1 is PRHDT and CDR2 is FYEKMQ in the germline V gene (reference sequence). CDR3 length equals 15 residues. CDR3 sequence (DNA): TGTGCCAGCAGCCTCGGGACTAGTTTGGCAGATACGCAGTATTTT. Translated: CASSLGTSLADTQYF.

V is TRBV2 and J is TRBJ2-3, with 11 bases matching TRBD2. Unmatched junction bases numbered 4, after V lost 6 bases and J lost 2 bases. Germline CDR1 SNHLY, CDR2 FYNNEI. The CDR3 is 15 residues long. The CDR3 region has the DNA TGTGCCAGCAGGGCGACTAGCGGGAACACAGATACGCAGTATTTT. This translates into CASRATSGNTDTQYF.

This chain joins TRBV14 and TRBJ2-6; D is undetermined. Trimming stripped 2 bases from V and 4 bases from J, with 9 bases between. In germline, CDR1 is SGHDN, CDR2 FVKESK. The CDR3 length is 15 residues. The CDR3, as DNA: TGTGCCAGCAGCCAACAAGGGATCGGGGCCAACGTCCTGACTTTC. It translates to CASSQQGIGANVLTF.

The chain joins TRBV6-6 to TRBJ2-1; TRBD1 matches 9 bases. Germline V gene data show CDR1 as MNHNY and CDR2 as SVGAGI (reference sequence). The CDR3 sequence is 15 residues long. After removal of 5 bases from V and 2 bases from J, the junction contained 4 bases not matched to a gene. The CDR3 loop reads CASSRGQGPYNEQFF. DNA for the CDR3: TGTGCCAGCAGTCGGGGACAGGGACCCTACAATGAGCAGTTCTTC.

This chain links TRBV29-1 with TRBJ2-7; D gene uncertain. This CDR3 comprises 13 residues. Germline V lookup: CDR1 SQVTM, CDR2 ANQGSEA. Trimming shortened V by 7 bases and J by 0 bases, and 13 bases separated the two germline ends. The CDR3 bases are TGCAGCGCTGCGGACCGCTACTCCTACGAGCAGTACTTC. This codes for CSAADRYSYEQYF.

The rearrangement joins TRBV2 to TRBJ2-5, with a weak D call TRBD1 (5 bases). V lost 9 bases and J lost 0, with 11 bases in between. The V gene's germline CDR1 is SNHLY and CDR2 FYNNEI. The CDR3 covers 13 residues. CDR3 loop: CARSRAYQETQYF. The CDR3 DNA sequence: TGTGCCAGAAGCAGGGCGTACCAAGAGACCCAGTACTTC.

V is TRBV5-1 and J is TRBJ1-2, with a weak D call TRBD1 (5 bases). The CDR3 totals 17 residues. V shed 0 bases and J shed 7 bases, with 22 bases lying between them. The germline gives CDR1 SGHRS, CDR2 YFSETQ. The CDR3 bases are TGCGCCAGCAGCTTGGGAGTCAGTTGGGGGGAGTTCGGTGGCTACACCTTC. The encoded protein is CASSLGVSWGEFGGYTF.

The chain recombines TRBV27 with TRBJ2-7, with 9 positions matching TRBD2. CDR3 length: 16 amino acids. Trimming removed 6 bases from V and 0 bases from J; junction bases left unmatched: 9. The germline V gene has CDR1 MNHEY and CDR2 SMNVEV (reference sequence). The CDR3 region has the DNA TGTGCCAGCAGGAAGTATAGCGGGAGCCCCTCCTACGAGCAGTACTTC. As protein: CASRKYSGSPSYEQYF.

The rearrangement joins TRBV11-3 to TRBJ2-6, with TRBD1 as a possible D gene (6 bases). V was trimmed by 0 bases and J by 4 bases, leaving 10 bases between them. The V gene's germline CDR1 is SGHNT and CDR2 YENEEA. This CDR3 has 16 residues. The CDR3 loop reads CASSLDRGGGANVLTF. The DNA for the CDR3 is TGTGCCAGCAGCTTAGACAGGGGTGGCGGGGCCAACGTCCTGACTTTC.

The V and J genes are TRBV11-2 and TRBJ2-2; 8 positions agree with TRBD1. Trimming cost V 1 base and J 0 bases; bases outside gene matches: 10. The germline V gene has CDR1 SGHAT and CDR2 FQNNGV. The CDR3 totals 19 residues. The CDR3 DNA reads as TGTGCCAGCAGCTTAGTTTCTCCCAGGACAGGGACGAACACCGGGGAGCTGTTTTTT. As protein: CASSLVSPRTGTNTGELFF.

The gene calls are TRBV6-6 and TRBJ1-4; perhaps TRBD1 as D (5 bases). The germline V gene encodes CDR1 MNHNY and CDR2 SVGAGI (reference sequence). This CDR3 contains 14 residues. Between the trimmed V and J ends, which lost 0 bases and 7 bases, there was a span of 9 bases. The CDR3 nucleotides read TGTGCCAGCAGTTACTCCGGGGCGGCTGAAAAACTGTTTTTT. Translating gives CASSYSGAAEKLFF.

V and J are TRBV5-1 and TRBJ2-5, with D perhaps TRBD1 or TRBD2 (7 bases each). The V gene lost 4 bases and the J gene lost 4 bases, with 14 bases spanning the gap. Germline V lookup: CDR1 SGHRS, CDR2 YFSETQ. The CDR3 covers 14 residues. The CDR3 DNA follows: TGCGCCAGCAGCCCGCCAGGGGGGGGAGAGACCCAGTACTTC. It translates to CASSPPGGGETQYF.

The rearrangement uses TRBV5-1 and TRBJ1-3, with 8 positions matching TRBD1. In germline, CDR1 is SGHRS, CDR2 YFSETQ. J gave up 0 bases and V 0 bases, and 2 bases lay outside the gene matches. This CDR3 is 16 amino acids long. The CDR3 region is CASSLAGTGSGNTIYF. Here the CDR3 DNA reads TGCGCCAGCAGCTTGGCGGGGACAGGCTCTGGAAACACCATATATTTT.

J is TRBJ1-2 and V is TRBV11-2, with D perhaps TRBD1 (6 bases). Trimming shortened V by 4 bases and J by 4 bases, and 16 bases separated the two germline ends. CDR1 and CDR2 from the germline V gene are SGHAT and FQNNGV. CDR3 length equals 15 residues. The CDR3 loop reads CASSSSGTSPYGYTF. CDR3 nucleotide sequence: TGTGCCAGCAGCTCCTCCGGGACATCTCCCTATGGCTACACCTTC.

This chain links TRBV5-8 with TRBJ2-1; no clear D. V was cut by 0 bases and J by 7 bases, with 17 bases left in between. The CDR3 covers 16 residues. The germline V gene encodes CDR1 SGHTS and CDR2 YDEGEE. DNA for the CDR3: TGTGCCAGCAGCTTGGGAGGCAGCCGCTCGGAGAATGAGCAGTTCTTC. Amino acids: CASSLGGSRSENEQFF.

The genes are TRBV2 and TRBJ2-3; D unclear. Between the trimmed V and J ends, which lost 8 bases and 2 bases, there was a span of 14 bases. The CDR3 has 14 residues. The germline V gene encodes CDR1 SNHLY and CDR2 FYNNEI. CDR3 sequence reads: CASGLHQDTDTQYF. The CDR3, as DNA: TGTGCCAGCGGGCTGCACCAGGACACAGATACGCAGTATTTT.

There are a few counts of this clone. V gene TRBV11-2 combines with J gene TRBJ2-3; D remains unclear. Trimming took 5 bases from V and 5 from J, leaving 11 bases between them. CDR1 and CDR2 from the germline V gene are SGHAT and FQNNGV. The CDR3 contains 13 residues. The chain's CDR3 is CASSAGRGDTQYF. The CDR3 DNA reads as TGTGCCAGCAGCGCTGGACGTGGAGATACGCAGTATTTT.

The V and J genes are TRBV7-9 and TRBJ2-7, with TRBD2 identical over 10 bases. Trimming cost V 5 bases and J 0 bases; bases outside gene matches: 7. The CDR3 has 16 residues. Per germline, CDR1 SEHNR and CDR2 FQNEAQ (reference sequence). CDR3 loop: CASSPRGLANSYEQYF. CDR3 nucleotide sequence: TGTGCCAGCAGCCCACGGGGACTAGCGAACTCCTACGAGCAGTACTTC.

This clone showed up just once. This rearrangement joins TRBV2 to TRBJ1-3; TRBD1 agrees at 8 bases. V dropped 6 bases and J dropped 4; count of bases not matched to a gene: 5. Per the germline V gene, CDR1 is SNHLY and CDR2 is FYNNEI. The CDR3 runs 14 residues. Here the CDR3 DNA reads TGTGCCAGCAGCCAGGGGGCGGGAGGAAACACCATATATTTT. Translated, it gives CASSQGAGGNTIYF.

The chain has TRBV4-1 and TRBJ2-5, with 10 bases lining up with TRBD2. Germline V gene data show CDR1 as MGHRA and CDR2 as YSYEKL. Germline trimming cut 2 bases from V and 1 base from J; bases unmatched to any gene: 1. This CDR3 has 15 amino acids. The CDR3 nucleotides are TGCGCCAGCAGCCAAATAGCGGGGGGCCAAGAGACCCAGTACTTC. Its translation: CASSQIAGGQETQYF.

The table lists this clone with a few counts. The V gene is TRBV30, the J gene TRBJ2-7; D ambiguous. The CDR3 covers 14 residues. In germline, CDR1 is GTSNPN, CDR2 SVGIG (reference sequence). V was clipped by 2 bases and J by 0 bases, with 11 bases between them. DNA for the CDR3: TGTGCCTGGAGTTGGGTGACCCACTCCTACGAGCAGTACTTC. Translation gives CAWSWVTHSYEQYF.

A remark on this clone: Relative to the germline gene, one junction end is altered; a read error may explain this. The V call is TRBV10-3, the J call TRBJ1-2; D gene ambiguous. In germline, CDR1 is ENHRY, CDR2 SYGVKD. The CDR3 totals 13 residues. This CDR3 reads CASSSPGNYGYTF. The CDR3 DNA is TGTGCCAGCAGTTCGCCCGGGAACTATGGCTACACCTTC.

V and J are TRBV5-1 and TRBJ2-1; 9 bases map to TRBD1. Trimming removed 2 bases from V and 4 bases from J; junction bases left unmatched: 4. From germline, CDR1 is SGHRS and CDR2 YFSETQ. The CDR3 runs 15 residues. This CDR3 reads CASSFGTGIYNEQFF. Written as DNA, the CDR3 is TGCGCCAGCAGCTTCGGGACAGGGATTTACAATGAGCAGTTCTTC. The variable domain in full, with the rest retrieved from reference TRBV5-1 and TRBJ2-1, is KAGVTQTPRYLIKTRGQQVTLSCSPISGHRSVSWYQQTPGQGLQFLFEYFSETQRNKGNFPGRFSGRQFSNSRSEMNVSTLELGDSALYLCASSFGTGIYNEQFFGPGTRLTVL.

This chain connects TRBV12-5 to TRBJ2-2, with 8 nucleotides matching TRBD1. The CDR3 is made up of 18 amino acids. The V segment lost 6 bases and the J segment 0 bases; nucleotides outside the gene matches: 12. CDR1 is LGHNT and CDR2 is FRNRAP in the germline V gene. The CDR3, as DNA: TGTGCTAGTGGCTCACATCTCAGGGGGCTAGCGAACACCGGGGAGCTGTTTTTT. Translating it yields CASGSHLRGLANTGELFF.

This chain uses TRBV13 with TRBJ1-4; the D is unclear. CDR3 length: 16 residues. Germline CDR1 PRHDT, CDR2 FYEKMQ (reference sequence). Trimming took 6 bases from V and 8 from J, leaving 22 bases between them. CDR3 region: CASSEGIIVWKEKLFF. DNA of the CDR3: TGTGCCAGCAGTGAAGGCATTATCGTTTGGAAGGAAAAACTGTTTTTT.